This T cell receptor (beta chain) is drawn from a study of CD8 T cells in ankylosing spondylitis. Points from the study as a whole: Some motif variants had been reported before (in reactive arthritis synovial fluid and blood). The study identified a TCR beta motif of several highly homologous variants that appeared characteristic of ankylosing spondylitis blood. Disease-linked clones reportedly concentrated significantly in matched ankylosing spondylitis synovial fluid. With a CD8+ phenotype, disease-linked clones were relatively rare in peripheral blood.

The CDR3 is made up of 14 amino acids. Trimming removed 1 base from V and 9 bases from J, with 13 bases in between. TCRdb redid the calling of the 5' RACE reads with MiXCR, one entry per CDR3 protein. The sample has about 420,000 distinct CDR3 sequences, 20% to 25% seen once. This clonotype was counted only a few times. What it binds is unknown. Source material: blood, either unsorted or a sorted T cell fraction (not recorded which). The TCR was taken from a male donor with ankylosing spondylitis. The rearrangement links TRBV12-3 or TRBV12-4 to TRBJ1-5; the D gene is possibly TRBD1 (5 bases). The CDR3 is CASSLVARRGPQHF. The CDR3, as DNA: TGTGCCAGCAGTTTAGTAGCCCGGAGGGGGCCCCAGCATTTT.